Listed below are T cell receptor beta chains from one sample, sequenced in a study of T cells in Graves' hyperthyroidism and ophthalmopathy. MiXCR, applied by TCRdb to the multiplex PCR reads, yields one record per CDR3 protein. The sample records 550,000 to 700,000 distinct CDR3 sequences, about 45% being singletons. The sample taken for sequencing was peripheral blood or thyroid tissue (not recorded which). The source of these receptors is an adult woman with Graves' disease, either hyperthyroidism or ophthalmopathy (not recorded which). Both conserved end residues are part of each CDR3. The D gene is left open where the match is weak. Expanded clones get a size class; other rows say once, few or many, or leave the size out.

cdr3_aa: CASNPRGLGEKLFF
cdr3_nt: TGTGCCAGCAACCCCAGGGGGCTAGGAGAAAAACTGTTTTTT
clone_size: once
d_call: TRBD1
v_call: TRBV7-9
j_call: TRBJ1-4

cdr3_aa: CASSFSDRGSYEQYF
cdr3_nt: TGCGCCAGCAGCTTCTCCGACAGGGGCTCCTACGAGCAGTACTTC
clone_size: many
d_call: TRBD1
v_call: TRBV5-1
j_call: TRBJ2-7

cdr3_aa: CSAFGQRKETQYF
cdr3_nt: TGCAGTGCATTCGGGCAGCGAAAAGAGACCCAGTACTTC
clone_size: -
d_call: -
v_call: TRBV20-1
j_call: TRBJ2-5

cdr3_aa: CASNPETTYGYTF
cdr3_nt: TGTGCCAGCAATCCGGAAACAACTTATGGCTACACCTTC
clone_size: once
d_call: -
v_call: TRBV2
j_call: TRBJ1-2

cdr3_aa: CAGGVAGANVLTF
cdr3_nt: TGTGCCGGAGGGGTTGCTGGGGCCAACGTCCTGACTTTC
clone_size: -
d_call: -
v_call: TRBV28
j_call: TRBJ2-6

cdr3_aa: CSAPRTGDTEAFF
cdr3_nt: TGCAGTGCTCCCCGGACAGGGGACACTGAAGCTTTCTTT
clone_size: many
d_call: TRBD1
v_call: TRBV20-1
j_call: TRBJ1-1

cdr3_aa: CASSLAQYF
cdr3_nt: TGTGCCAGCAGCTTAGCCCAGTACTTC
clone_size: -
d_call: -
v_call: TRBV7-9
j_call: TRBJ2-5

cdr3_aa: CASSFPYTEAFF
cdr3_nt: TGTGCCAGCAGCTTTCCCTACACTGAAGCTTTCTTT
clone_size: many
d_call: -
v_call: TRBV7-2
j_call: TRBJ1-1

cdr3_aa: CASRSWTGDNSPLHF
cdr3_nt: TGCGCCAGCAGATCCTGGACAGGGGATAATTCACCCCTCCACTTT
clone_size: -
d_call: TRBD1
v_call: TRBV10-2
j_call: TRBJ1-6

cdr3_aa: CATSEPGLAATDTQYF
cdr3_nt: TGTGCCACCAGTGAACCGGGACTAGCGGCGACAGATACGCAGTATTTT
clone_size: few
d_call: TRBD2
v_call: TRBV24-1
j_call: TRBJ2-3

cdr3_aa: CSARDSRGRQETQYF
cdr3_nt: TGCAGTGCTAGAGATTCCAGGGGGCGACAGGAGACCCAGTACTTC
clone_size: -
d_call: TRBD1
v_call: TRBV20-1
j_call: TRBJ2-5

cdr3_aa: CASSIAGGTNTGELFF
cdr3_nt: TGTGCCAGTAGTATAGCGGGGGGAACTAACACCGGGGAGCTGTTTTTT
clone_size: -
d_call: TRBD2
v_call: TRBV19
j_call: TRBJ2-2

cdr3_aa: CASSQVEGVETQYF
cdr3_nt: TGCGCCAGCAGCCAAGTTGAAGGGGTGGAGACCCAGTACTTC
clone_size: many
d_call: -
v_call: TRBV4-1
j_call: TRBJ2-5

cdr3_aa: CASSQETAIDTQYF
cdr3_nt: TGCGCCAGCAGCCAAGAGACAGCAATAGATACGCAGTATTTT
clone_size: -
d_call: -
v_call: TRBV4-1
j_call: TRBJ2-3

cdr3_aa: CASSGGLAWEQYF
cdr3_nt: TGTGCCAGTTCTGGTGGGTTGGCTTGGGAGCAGTACTTC
clone_size: many
d_call: -
v_call: TRBV12-3/TRBV12-4
j_call: TRBJ2-7

cdr3_aa: CASVPGWRRRDVGFF
cdr3_nt: TGTGCCAGCGTTCCGGGTTGGCGACGACGGGATGTCGGTTTCTTT
clone_size: few
d_call: -
v_call: TRBV28
j_call: TRBJ1-1

cdr3_aa: CATHPSGTETQYF
cdr3_nt: TGTGCCACCCACCCTAGCGGGACGGAGACCCAGTACTTC
clone_size: many
d_call: TRBD2
v_call: TRBV3-1
j_call: TRBJ2-5

cdr3_aa: CSVEYSLNTEAFF
cdr3_nt: TGCAGCGTTGAATACAGCCTGAACACTGAAGCTTTCTTT
clone_size: -
d_call: -
v_call: TRBV29-1
j_call: TRBJ1-1

cdr3_aa: CSATHLQGVVF
cdr3_nt: TGCAGTGCTACTCACCTACAGGGTGTAGTTTTT
clone_size: few
d_call: -
v_call: TRBV20-1
j_call: TRBJ1-4

cdr3_aa: CASSQRGSTDTQYF
cdr3_nt: TGTGCCAGCAGCCAGCGGGGGAGCACAGATACGCAGTATTTT
clone_size: -
d_call: TRBD2
v_call: TRBV7-2
j_call: TRBJ2-3

cdr3_aa: CASGRDGQETQYF
cdr3_nt: TGTGCCAGCGGTCGGGACGGCCAAGAGACCCAGTACTTC
clone_size: few
d_call: -
v_call: TRBV11-2
j_call: TRBJ2-5

cdr3_aa: CASSRQGASGYTF
cdr3_nt: TGTGCCAGCAGCCGACAGGGGGCGAGTGGCTACACCTTC
clone_size: -
d_call: TRBD1
v_call: TRBV7-9
j_call: TRBJ1-2

cdr3_aa: CASTLSPPGVTEQYF
cdr3_nt: TGCGCCAGCACCCTCTCCCCCCCTGGGGTTACCGAGCAGTACTTC
clone_size: -
d_call: -
v_call: TRBV5-1
j_call: TRBJ2-7

cdr3_aa: CASSSLEPGQGNTEAFF
cdr3_nt: TGTGCCAGCAGCTCCCTCGAACCGGGACAGGGAAACACTGAAGCTTTCTTT
clone_size: -
d_call: TRBD1
v_call: TRBV13
j_call: TRBJ1-1

cdr3_aa: CAGTSGPGYTF
cdr3_nt: TGTGCCGGAACTTCGGGACCCGGCTACACCTTC
clone_size: many
d_call: -
v_call: TRBV2
j_call: TRBJ1-2

cdr3_aa: CASSFPSTGLGAFF
cdr3_nt: TGTGCCAGCAGTTTCCCCTCGACCGGTTTGGGAGCTTTCTTT
clone_size: many
d_call: -
v_call: TRBV6-2/TRBV6-3
j_call: TRBJ1-1

cdr3_aa: CASSESIGGNSPLHF
cdr3_nt: TGCGCCAGCAGTGAGTCGATAGGGGGGAATTCACCCCTCCACTTT
clone_size: many
d_call: -
v_call: TRBV10-1
j_call: TRBJ1-6

cdr3_aa: CSARVIQQYF
cdr3_nt: TGCAGTGCTAGAGTTATACAGCAGTACTTC
clone_size: -
d_call: -
v_call: TRBV20-1
j_call: TRBJ2-5

cdr3_aa: CASSLGVGVEQYF
cdr3_nt: TGTGCCAGCAGCTTAGGCGTCGGCGTCGAGCAGTACTTC
clone_size: many
d_call: -
v_call: TRBV7-9
j_call: TRBJ2-7

cdr3_aa: CASSQFDPSYEQYF
cdr3_nt: TGCGCCAGCAGCCAATTCGACCCCTCCTACGAGCAGTACTTC
clone_size: many
d_call: -
v_call: TRBV4-1
j_call: TRBJ2-7

cdr3_aa: CSVERQGVPNTIYF
cdr3_nt: TGCAGCGTTGAACGGCAGGGAGTTCCAAACACCATATATTTT
clone_size: -
d_call: -
v_call: TRBV29-1
j_call: TRBJ1-3

cdr3_aa: CASRRDSSNSPLHF
cdr3_nt: TGTGCCAGCAGAAGAGACAGCTCTAATTCACCCCTCCACTTT
clone_size: many
d_call: -
v_call: TRBV6-5
j_call: TRBJ1-6